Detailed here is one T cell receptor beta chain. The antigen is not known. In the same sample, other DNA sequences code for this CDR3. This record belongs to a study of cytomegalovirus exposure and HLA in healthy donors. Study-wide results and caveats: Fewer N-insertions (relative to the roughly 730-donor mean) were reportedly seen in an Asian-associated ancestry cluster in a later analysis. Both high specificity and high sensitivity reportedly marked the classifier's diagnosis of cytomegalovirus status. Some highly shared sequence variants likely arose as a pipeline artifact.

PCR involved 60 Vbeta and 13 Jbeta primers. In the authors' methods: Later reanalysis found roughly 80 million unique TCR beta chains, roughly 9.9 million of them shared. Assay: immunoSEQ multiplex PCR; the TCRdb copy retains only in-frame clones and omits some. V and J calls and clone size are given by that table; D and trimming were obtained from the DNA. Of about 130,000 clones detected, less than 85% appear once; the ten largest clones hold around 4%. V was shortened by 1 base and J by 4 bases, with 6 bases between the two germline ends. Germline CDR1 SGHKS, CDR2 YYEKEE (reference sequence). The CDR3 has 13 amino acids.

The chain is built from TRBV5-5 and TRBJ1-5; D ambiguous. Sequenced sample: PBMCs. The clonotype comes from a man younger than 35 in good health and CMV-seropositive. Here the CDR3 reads CASSLSGNQPQHF. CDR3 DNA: TGTGCCAGCAGCTTGTCCGGGAATCAGCCCCAGCATTTT.